Each of the 11 T cell receptor beta chains below was sequenced from the same sample in a study of STAT3 mutations in large granular lymphocyte leukemia (dated by TCRdb to the late 2010s). The antigens of these receptors remain unknown. Preparation of the library involved the immunoSEQ multiplex PCR assay. TCRdb holds this immuneACCESS table with in-frame rearrangements only. Some clones are missing; in checked studies, unresolved V genes explain under half, and the rest has no known cause. This sample holds about 15,000 clones; just under 85% were observed only once. Clones ranked in the top ten supply around 9% of the sample. On the study overall, not on this receptor specifically: Every T-LGLL patient showed at least one immunodominant TCRbeta clonotype, and about half showed multiple immunodominant subclonotypes.

The sequencing input was peripheral blood mononuclear cells. These receptors all stem from a man between 45 and 60 years old with T-cell large granular lymphocyte leukemia. Some clones in this sample may be carry-over from other donors' samples. The age is the age at diagnosis.

This rearrangement joins TRBV5-6 to TRBJ2-5; TRBD2 aligns across 9 bases. Germline V gene data show CDR1 as SGHDT and CDR2 as YYEEEE. V lost 2 bases to trimming and J lost 2 bases; unmatched junction nucleotides: 7. The length of the CDR3 is 16 residues. CDR3 sequence: CASSFTGTSYQETQYF. In DNA form, the CDR3 reads TGTGCCAGCAGCTTTACCGGGACTAGCTATCAAGAGACCCAGTACTTC.

V usage is TRBV6-5 and J usage is TRBJ2-7; 7 nucleotides match TRBD1. V shed 0 bases, J shed 4 bases, and the junction held 6 bases outside the gene matches. This CDR3 contains 15 residues. Germline CDR1 is MNHEY and CDR2 is SVGAGI. CDR3: CASSYSEGQFYEQYF. The CDR3 DNA reads TGTGCCAGCAGTTACTCAGAGGGACAGTTTTACGAGCAGTACTTC.

This clone appeared a few times. The J gene is TRBJ2-3, the V gene TRBV29-1; tentatively, D is TRBD1 or TRBD2 (5 bases each). V lost 4 bases and J 4 bases, leaving 9 bases between the germline ends. The germline CDR1 and CDR2 sequences are SQVTM and ANQGSEA. CDR3 size: 12 residues. In DNA, the CDR3 is TGCAGCGTTGGAAGAGGGGCAGATACGCAGTATTTT. It translates to CSVGRGADTQYF.

This clone was counted only a few times. The genes are TRBV2 and TRBJ2-5; 8 bases are a match to TRBD1. After removal of 8 bases from V and 2 bases from J, the junction contained 10 bases not matched to a gene. The CDR3 runs 15 residues. CDR1 is SNHLY, CDR2 FYNNEI, per germline. The DNA of the CDR3 is TGTGCCAGCGGGCCCTACAGGGGGGTTCAAGAGACCCAGTACTTC. Translation: CASGPYRGVQETQYF.

The rearrangement links TRBV4-1 to TRBJ2-7; D is ambiguous. The V end was cut by 4 bases, the J end by 2 bases, with 9 bases between. From germline, CDR1 is MGHRA and CDR2 YSYEKL. CDR3 length: 13 amino acids. The CDR3 nucleotides are TGCGCCAGCAGCCGCAGGATCGCCTACGAGCAGTACTTC. Translating it yields CASSRRIAYEQYF.

V and J are TRBV28 and TRBJ2-7; 8 nucleotides agree with TRBD1. V shed 4 bases and J 0 bases; nucleotides not matched to a gene: 11. Germline-derived CDR1 and CDR2 are MDHEN and SYDVKM. This CDR3 has 17 amino acids. This CDR3 is CASSSTGAFKSSYEQYF. DNA of the CDR3: TGTGCCAGCAGTTCGACAGGGGCCTTCAAGAGCTCCTACGAGCAGTACTTC.

The V gene is TRBV28, the J gene TRBJ2-3; 7 bases are a match to TRBD1. This CDR3 has 14 residues. Germline assignment: CDR1 MDHEN and CDR2 SYDVKM. V lost 5 bases, J lost 2 bases, and 4 bases stayed unmatched. The CDR3 reads CASSLGQDTDTQYF. The CDR3 nucleotides are TGTGCCAGCAGTCTTGGACAGGACACAGATACGCAGTATTTT.

J is TRBJ2-2 and V is TRBV9; 8 positions agree with TRBD2. The CDR3 is 16 amino acids. V dropped 2 bases and J dropped 4; count of bases not matched to a gene: 7. From germline, CDR1 is SGDLS and CDR2 YYNGEE. CDR3 in DNA: TGTGCCAGCAGCGTTACTAGCGGACCCTCCACCGGGGAGCTGTTTTTT. The encoded protein is CASSVTSGPSTGELFF. Using reference TRBV9 and TRBJ2-2 for the parts outside the CDR3, the full variable domain is DSGVTQTPKHLITATGQRVTLRCSPRSGDLSVYWYQQSLDQGLQFLIQYYNGEERAKGNILERFSAQQFPDLHSELNLSSLELGDSALYFCASSVTSGPSTGELFFGEGSRLTVL.

The CDR3 DNA reads as TGCGCCAGCAGTGGACAGGGAAGCATTACAGATACGCAGTATTTT. It is translated as CASSGQGSITDTQYF. V gene TRBV10-1 combines with J gene TRBJ2-3, with 7 bases identical to TRBD1. The germline gives CDR1 WNHNN, CDR2 SYGVQD (reference sequence). Trimming at V came to 4 bases and at J to 3 bases, leaving 7 bases not matched to a gene. The CDR3 spans 15 residues.

In its sample, this clone was seen a few times. The chain combines TRBV5-1 with TRBJ1-3, with 11 bases identical to TRBD1. This CDR3 has 15 amino acids. The trim removed 3 bases at V and 2 bases at J, leaving 1 base unmatched. In germline, CDR1 is SGHRS, CDR2 YFSETQ. CDR3 region: CASSWGQGAGNTIYF. In DNA, the CDR3 is TGCGCCAGCAGCTGGGGACAGGGGGCTGGAAACACCATATATTTT.

This clone was observed once. V gene TRBV5-1 combines with J gene TRBJ1-1; D may be TRBD1 (6 bases). CDR1 SGHRS and CDR2 YFSETQ come from the germline V gene. Trimming cost V 5 bases and J 6 bases, with 17 bases left between them. The CDR3 runs 14 residues. The CDR3, as DNA: TGCGCCAGCAGTACTATGGACAGTTCGGCTGAAGCTTTCTTT. The encoded protein is CASSTMDSSAEAFF.